The present T cell receptor (beta chain) was sequenced within a study of cytomegalovirus exposure and HLA in healthy donors. Study-wide points: Many donors shared some public TCRs, even though most TCR sequences were rare. The investigators catalogued 150 or so TCR beta chains as cytomegalovirus-associated.

The donors were part of the 120-subject validation cohort, which stood apart from the approximately 670-subject first cohort. On this clone: Its target is unknown.

CDR3 length equals 16 residues. Trimming took off 4 bases at V and 4 bases at J, with 16 bases between the two ends. Germline CDR1 and CDR2: LGHNA and YSLEER. Produced via immunoSEQ multiplex PCR; TCRdb's table is partial and in-frame only. The sample has roughly 300,000 clones; roughly 88% are singletons. This receptor was taken from a woman aged 18-29 years in good health and CMV-seronegative. The rearrangement uses TRBV4-3 and TRBJ2-2; D remains ambiguous. The sample was PBMCs. The CDR3 here is CASSLSEVYITGELFF. In nucleotides, the CDR3 is TGCGCCAGCAGCCTATCAGAGGTGTATATCACCGGGGAGCTGTTTTTT.